The clone carrying this T cell receptor (beta chain) was seen a single time. Its antigen is not identified. Per germline, CDR1 MDHEN and CDR2 SYDVKM. The CDR3 spans 11 residues. Trimming left V 6 bases short and J 7 bases short, with 9 bases between. This sample is part of a study of cytomegalovirus exposure and HLA in healthy donors. Notes on the study in general: An analysis was carried out later, and it reportedly showed fewer N-insertions in an Asian-associated ancestry cluster than the approximately 710-donor mean. Analysis performed later found about 17,000 TCR beta sequences associated with HLA alleles at 0.05 false discovery rate. In presence/absence analyses, roughly uniform sequencing depth across donors was assumed.

The PCR made use of 60 Vbeta and 13 Jbeta primers. Per the authors' pipeline: Later, an analysis found approximately 80 million unique TCR beta chains, and around 12 million of these were shared. The table came from immunoSEQ multiplex PCR; TCRdb's copy has only in-frame clones and leaves some out. The V and J calls and clone size were taken over from that table, and D and trimming were inferred from the DNA. This table holds over 150,000 clones, 75% to 85% found once. The gene calls are TRBV28 and TRBJ2-5; tentatively, D is TRBD2 (6 bases). The receptor comes from a male donor in good health and CMV-seropositive. Sequenced: PBMCs. CDR3 DNA sequence: TGTGCCAGCAGGGGGGGAGCGACCCAGTACTTC. It yields the protein CASRGGATQYF.